The 12 T cell receptor beta chains listed next were all sequenced from one sample in a study of cytomegalovirus exposure and HLA in healthy donors (dated by TCRdb to between 2016 and 2019). The library was made by the immunoSEQ multiplex PCR assay. The multiplex PCR relied on a mix of 60 forward primers for TCR Vbeta segments and 13 reverse primers for TCR Jbeta segments. TCRdb holds this immuneACCESS table with in-frame rearrangements only. Some clones are missing; in checked studies, unresolved V genes explain under half, and the rest has no known cause. The sample table holds tens of thousands of clones. The top ten clones comprise 2.5% to 3% of the sample. Sequences were obtained from PBMCs. All receptors come from a man aged 40-55 years in good health and CMV-seronegative.

This CDR3 reads CASSQDRGQVVVGTEAFF. The CDR3 nucleotides are TGCGCCAGCAGCCAAGACCGCGGACAGGTCGTAGTTGGGACTGAAGCTTTCTTT. J is TRBJ1-1 and V is TRBV4-1; 7 nucleotides line up with TRBD1. The CDR3 runs 18 residues. The V and J ends lost 0 bases and 5 bases, in that order; junction bases with no gene match: 15. Germline CDR1 reads MGHRA; CDR2 reads YSYEKL.

Comments on this clone: At one end the junction does not follow the germline gene, possibly because of a read error. This chain links TRBV6-1 with TRBJ1-1; possibly TRBD1 for D (6 bases). Germline-derived CDR1 and CDR2 are MNHNS and SASEGT. This CDR3 region has 15 residues. The CDR3 DNA follows: TGTGCCAGCAGCGAAGGGGCAGGGGCGAGCACTGAAGCTTTCTTT. Protein product: CASSEGAGASTEAFF.

Worth noting for this clone: Relative to the germline gene, one junction end is altered; a read error may explain this. J is TRBJ2-1 and V is TRBV13, with 11 bases that match TRBD2. Germline assignment: CDR1 PRHDT and CDR2 FYEKMQ (reference sequence). The CDR3 is 14 amino acids. The DNA of the CDR3 is TGTGCCAGCAGGTTAGCGGGGGGGAACAATGAGCAGTTCTTC. Translating gives CASRLAGGNNEQFF.

The V gene is TRBV5-6, the J gene TRBJ2-3; the match to TRBD2 covers 11 bases. The CDR3 covers 15 residues. Germline V gene data show CDR1 as SGHDT and CDR2 as YYEEEE. The trim removed 6 bases at V and 1 base at J, leaving 4 bases unmatched. The CDR3 loop is CASTTSGGRTDTQYF. CDR3 bases: TGTGCCAGCACCACTAGCGGGGGCCGCACAGATACGCAGTATTTT. The full variable domain, with the rest looked up from reference TRBV5-6 and TRBJ2-3, is DAGVTQSPTHLIKTRGQQVTLRCSPKSGHDTVSWYQQALGQGPQFIFQYYEEEERQRGNFPDRFSGHQFPNYSSELNVNALLLGDSALYLCASTTSGGRTDTQYFGPGTRLTVL.

The chain links TRBV25-1 to TRBJ1-5; TRBD1 might be the D (6 bases). Trimming pared 4 bases from V and 6 bases from J, leaving 10 bases between. The CDR3 sequence is 13 residues long. The germline gives CDR1 MGHDK, CDR2 SYGVNS. This CDR3 is CASSVTGSQPQHF. The CDR3 nucleotides are TGTGCCAGCAGTGTGACAGGTTCTCAGCCCCAGCATTTT.

The rearrangement uses TRBV30 and TRBJ1-1; a weak D match, TRBD1 (5 bases). The length of the CDR3 is 15 residues. The germline V gene encodes CDR1 GTSNPN and CDR2 SVGIG (reference sequence). The V end lost 1 base, the J end lost 4 bases, and 16 bases lay between the germline ends. Here the CDR3 DNA reads TGTGCCTGGAGTGCCCGTCGGGGGGGACTCACTGAAGCTTTCTTT. The encoded protein is CAWSARRGGLTEAFF.

The gene calls are TRBV7-9 and TRBJ1-3; weak D call: TRBD1 (5 bases). CDR3 length equals 15 residues. Germline lookup yields CDR1 SEHNR and CDR2 FQNEAQ (reference sequence). The V end was cut by 3 bases, the J end by 2 bases, with 11 bases between. In DNA form, the CDR3 reads TGTGCCAGCAGCTTCAATAGGGGAACTGGAAACACCATATATTTT. This translates into CASSFNRGTGNTIYF.

The genes are TRBV18 and TRBJ1-1; the match to TRBD1 covers 7 bases. CDR1 is KGHSH and CDR2 is LQKENI in the germline V gene. The CDR3 spans 15 residues. Losses at the gene ends were 3 bases for V and 3 bases for J; bases not matched to a gene: 7. Written as DNA, the CDR3 is TGTGCCAGCTCACCCTCTTCGGACAGGTACACTGAAGCTTTCTTT. Residues: CASSPSSDRYTEAFF.

The rearrangement uses TRBV5-1 and TRBJ1-3; D remains unclear. This CDR3 region has 17 residues. Per the germline V gene, CDR1 is SGHRS and CDR2 is YFSETQ. Trimming removed 0 bases from V and 0 bases from J, with 13 bases in between. The CDR3 DNA reads as TGCGCCAGCAGCTTGGCACTGGCAGCGACCTCTGGAAACACCATATATTTT. As protein: CASSLALAATSGNTIYF.

The rearrangement uses TRBV5-1 and TRBJ1-1; D remains ambiguous. The V end lost 0 bases, the J end lost 5 bases, and 14 bases lay between the germline ends. The CDR3 covers 15 residues. The germline V gene encodes CDR1 SGHRS and CDR2 YFSETQ. CDR3 nucleotides: TGCGCCAGCAGCTTGGCCCCGGCGACGGGGACTGAAGCTTTCTTT. Amino acids: CASSLAPATGTEAFF.

This chain's CDR3 is CATSVGIAEHTQYF. CDR3 sequence (DNA): TGTGCCACCAGCGTTGGAATAGCGGAACATACGCAGTATTTT. The chain has TRBV15 and TRBJ2-3, with a possible D match to TRBD2 (6 bases). CDR3 length: 14 amino acids. Germline CDR1 reads LNHNV; CDR2 reads YYDKDF (reference sequence). Deletions cut 5 bases from V and 7 bases from J, with 16 bases between.

The chain links TRBV7-4 to TRBJ2-1; 8 bases match TRBD2. This CDR3 spans 17 amino acids. Germline V gene sequence: CDR1 SGHVT, CDR2 SQSDAQ. V lost 3 bases, J lost 3 bases, and 10 bases stayed unmatched. The DNA for the CDR3 is TGTGCCAGCAGCTTCGGCCAGCGGGGGCCTCACTACAATGAGCAGTTCTTC. This codes for CASSFGQRGPHYNEQFF.